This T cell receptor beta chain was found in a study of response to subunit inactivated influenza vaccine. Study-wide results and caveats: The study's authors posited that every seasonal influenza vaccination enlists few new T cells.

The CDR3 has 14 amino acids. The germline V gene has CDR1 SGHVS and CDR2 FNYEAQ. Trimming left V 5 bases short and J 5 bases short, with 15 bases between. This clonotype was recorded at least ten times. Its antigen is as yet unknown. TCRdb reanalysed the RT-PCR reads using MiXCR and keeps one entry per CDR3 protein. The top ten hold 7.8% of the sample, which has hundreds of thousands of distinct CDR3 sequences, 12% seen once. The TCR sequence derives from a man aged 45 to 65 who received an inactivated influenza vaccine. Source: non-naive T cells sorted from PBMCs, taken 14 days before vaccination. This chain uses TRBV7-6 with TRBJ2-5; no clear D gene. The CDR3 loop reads CASSPSGSIETQYF. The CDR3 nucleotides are TGTGCCAGCAGCCCGTCCGGGTCCATTGAGACCCAGTACTTC.